Below, one T cell receptor beta chain is given with its context. These data belong to a study of T cell changes during pregnancy in multiple sclerosis. Clones were read by immunoSEQ multiplex PCR, and TCRdb kept only the in-frame ones, dropping some. Here the sample spans under 75,000 clones, 91% being singletons. Material: peripheral blood, obtained in the first trimester of pregnancy. This TCR was recovered from a female donor with multiple sclerosis, enrolled in a pregnancy study.

CDR3 residues: CASSFPGTGQVGYTF. The CDR3 DNA is TGTGCCAGCAGTTTCCCCGGGACAGGGCAGGTGGGCTACACCTTC. J is TRBJ1-2 and V is TRBV28, with 9 bases matching TRBD1. Per the germline V gene, CDR1 is MDHEN and CDR2 is SYDVKM. The ends lost 3 bases at V and 8 bases at J; junction bases unmatched: 10. The CDR3 loop spans 15 amino acids.